This T cell receptor beta chain was documented in a study of T cells in Graves' hyperthyroidism and ophthalmopathy. Amplified regions were TCR beta CDR3 sequences from RNA transcripts. The study used the HTBI primer set for a first-round RT-PCR of the TCR CDR3. Using its own MiXCR run on the multiplex PCR reads, TCRdb lists one record per CDR3 protein. The top ten clones hold about 51% of a sample with 310,000 or so distinct CDR3 sequences, over 15% of them seen once. Germline CDR1 is DFQATT and CDR2 is SNEGSKA (reference sequence). Trimming cost V 5 bases and J 2 bases, with 10 bases left between them. This CDR3 has 12 amino acids.

This receptor was obtained from a woman in her sixties or seventies with Graves' ophthalmopathy. The J gene is TRBJ2-7, the V gene TRBV20-1; D not resolved. Sequencing was done on a sample of blood. CDR3 region: CSAPTQTYEQYF. CDR3 DNA: TGCAGTGCTCCGACACAAACCTACGAGCAGTACTTC.